Sequencing of this TCR beta chain was carried out in a study of blood T cell repertoires in COVID-19. This CDR3 region has 15 residues. CDR1 SGHNT and CDR2 YYREEE come from the germline V gene (reference sequence). V shed 6 bases and J 4 bases; nucleotides not matched to a gene: 12. Produced via immunoSEQ multiplex PCR; TCRdb's table is partial and in-frame only. The repertoire holds 400,000 to 550,000 clones, with nearly 90% as singletons. The TCR sequence derives from a woman in her late teens or twenties with acute COVID-19. The material sequenced was PBMCs or T cells enriched from blood (not recorded which). This sequence joins TRBV5-4 and TRBJ1-2; 7 bases are a match to TRBD1. The CDR3 here is CASTMGRDSSYGYTF. CDR3 bases: TGTGCCAGCACAATGGGCCGGGACAGCTCCTATGGCTACACCTTC.